The 5 T cell receptor beta chains given below trace back to one sample, sequenced in a study of control samples from healthy donors and cancer patients. The table came from immunoSEQ multiplex PCR; TCRdb's copy has only in-frame clones and leaves some out. This sample carries over 75,000 clones, roughly 80% of them seen once, and the ten largest clones take 15% to 20%. Material: blood. The origin of the receptors is a man between 25 and 39 years old in good health.

V usage is TRBV7-9 and J usage is TRBJ1-4; possible D gene TRBD1, 5 bases. V lost 11 bases to trimming and J lost 0 bases, with 10 bases between them. The CDR3 runs to 13 residues. Per germline, CDR1 SEHNR and CDR2 FQNEAQ (reference sequence). CDR3: CAGGVATNEKLFF. The CDR3 DNA reads as TGTGCCGGGGGTGTTGCAACTAATGAAAAACTGTTTTTT. Combining the CDR3 with reference TRBV7-9 and TRBJ1-4 gives the whole variable domain DTGVSQNPRHKITKRGQNVTFRCDPISEHNRLYWYRQTLGQGPEFLTYFQNEAQLEKSRLLSDRFSAERPKGSFSTLEIQRTEQGDSAMYLCAGGVATNEKLFFGSGTQLSVL.

Notes on this clone: In the same sample, other DNA sequences code for this CDR3. The chain couples TRBV28 to TRBJ1-1; possible D gene TRBD1, 6 bases. The V gene lost 2 bases and the J gene lost 1 base, with 8 bases spanning the gap. The CDR3 runs 14 residues. Germline loops: CDR1 MDHEN, CDR2 SYDVKM. The CDR3 DNA reads as TGTGCCAGCAGTTTAAGAGGGGGGAACACTGAAGCTTTCTTT. It specifies CASSLRGGNTEAFF.

The chain has TRBV9 and TRBJ2-3; the D is unclear. The V and J ends lost 1 base and 3 bases respectively, with 12 bases between them. Looked up from germline, CDR1 is SGDLS and CDR2 is YYNGEE. The CDR3 contains 15 residues. The CDR3 reads CASSVRAGWTDTQYF. The CDR3 DNA sequence: TGTGCCAGCAGCGTAAGGGCAGGCTGGACAGATACGCAGTATTTT.

This clone was counted between two and nine times. V is TRBV6-5 and J is TRBJ2-3; TRBD2 aligns across 11 bases. The CDR3 is 15 amino acids. The junction had 7 bases not matched to a gene; V was cut back by 8 bases and J by 3 bases. CDR1 and CDR2 (germline): MNHEY, SVGAGI. The CDR3 reads CASRLAGILTDTQYF. Written as DNA, the CDR3 is TGTGCCAGCCGACTAGCGGGGATCCTGACAGATACGCAGTATTTT.

This clone is a singleton in its sample. The gene calls are TRBV10-3 and TRBJ2-5; D uncertain. Germline V CDR1 and CDR2: ENHRY, SYGVKD. Trimming stripped 4 bases from V and 1 base from J, with 4 bases between. The CDR3 loop spans 12 amino acids. This CDR3 reads CAISGSQETQYF. CDR3 sequence (DNA): TGTGCCATCAGTGGAAGCCAAGAGACCCAGTACTTC.